Detailed here is one TCR beta chain. Its target antigen remains unknown. One base away there is no much larger clone; base qualities are not given. The library was generated by the immunoSEQ multiplex PCR assay. For most patients, genomic DNA was subjected to high-throughput TCR-beta CDR3 sequencing by Adaptive Biotechnologies. The authors processed their data as follows. TCR sequencing data were retrieved from Adaptive's ImmunoSEQ software for roughly 17 patients, whereas a few other patients were processed with MiXCR and VDJtools. Because the origin of CDR3 nucleotide sequences shared between donor and recipient could not be assigned, those sequences were removed. To count as alloreactive, a clone needed at least 2-fold expansion over unstimulated cells and a minimum CFSE-low frequency of 0.002% (template counts) or 0.001% (read counts). Mappable clones were those detected in sequenced pre-transplant spleen, lymph node, or MLR CFSE-low populations of the donor or recipient. Cumulative frequency of alloreactive clones was calculated as a percentage of all sequences weighted by copy number. The immuneACCESS repertoire file appears here via TCRdb, limited to in-frame rearrangements. These files lack a portion of the clones; in checked studies, under half of the deficit traces to unresolved V genes, and the cause of the others is not known. That table supplies the V and J calls and clone size; D and trimming were determined from the DNA. This sample lists some 70,000 clones; 80% to 95% were detected once. Together, the top ten hold 6.5% to 8% of the sample.

V is shortened by 5 bases, J by 5 bases, and the region joining them spans 15 bases. Reading from cysteine to phenylalanine, the CDR3 counts 13 amino acids. This entry keeps only the CDR3 DNA: 39 bases, framed from base 1. Reading the germline V gene (reference sequence) gives CDR1 GTSNPN and CDR2 SVGIG. This sample is part of a study of graft-versus-host responses after intestinal transplantation (dated by TCRdb to the early 2020s). Study-level background: The transplants that recipients got were multivisceral, liver-intestinal, or isolated intestinal. Anti-thymocyte globulin induction was given to all recipients, followed by maintenance tacrolimus and steroids for about 3 years. After intestinal transplantation, graft-versus-host and host-versus-graft alloreactive T cell clones in the graft, circulation and bone marrow were tracked using bulk TCR-beta CDR3 sequencing. To identify alloreactive clones, pre-transplant mixed lymphocyte reaction products were sequenced and compared with unstimulated pre-transplant donor and recipient T cells. The cohort enrolled about two dozen intestinal transplant recipients including one retransplant, and 3 patients lacking pretransplant specimens were excluded. A peak of at least 4% donor T cells among recipient peripheral blood mononuclear cells was the definition used for donor T cell macrochimerism. Samples from three later patients were sequenced in-house on an Illumina MiSeq with MiXCR processing rather than by the commercial service. Results the study describes overall, beyond this receptor: Patients with donor T cell macrochimerism had high GvH to HvG T cell clonal ratios in their allografts. Early after transplant, peak levels of circulating GvH clones were found to be associated with declines in HvG clones. GvH clones were detected in recipient bone marrow, and some appeared earlier in ileal mucosa or blood, consistent with an intestinal mucosal origin. The conclusions were limited by the relatively low number and heterogeneity of the intestinal transplant patients.

After transplant, bone marrow was aspirated from the posterior iliac crest or from another site selected by the physician. This receptor was taken from a human patient who received an intestinal transplant, so some T cells may come from the graft donor. The sample here was bone marrow, taken approximately 740 days after intestinal transplantation. The V gene is TRBV30 and the J gene is TRBJ2-5; no D segment can be confidently identified. The CDR3 region: CAWQALKGETQYF. In nucleotide form, the sequence is TGTGCCTGGCAAGCGTTAAAAGGGGAGACCCAGTACTTC.